Listed below are T cell receptor beta chains from one sample, sequenced in a study of cytomegalovirus exposure and HLA in healthy donors. The protocol was immunoSEQ multiplex PCR, while the TCRdb copy is restricted to in-frame clones and leaves out a portion. This sample has about 140,000 clones, with about 80% found just once. Input material: PBMCs. Receptors were obtained from a woman in her 40s in good health and CMV-seronegative. CDR3s include the opening cysteine and the closing phenylalanine or tryptophan. The D gene is left open where the match is weak. Clone sizes are given selectively: once, few, many, or a class where the clone is expanded.

abundance: -; d_gene: TRBD2; j_gene: TRBJ2-7; v_gene: TRBV19; CDR3aa: CASSVLAGVPYEQYF; CDR3nt: TGTGCCAGTAGTGTACTAGCGGGAGTCCCCTACGAGCAGTACTTC
abundance: -; d_gene: -; j_gene: TRBJ1-5; v_gene: TRBV6-1; CDR3aa: CASSEEWHVQPQHF; CDR3nt: TGTGCCAGCAGTGAAGAGTGGCACGTTCAGCCCCAGCATTTT
abundance: -; d_gene: -; j_gene: TRBJ2-1; v_gene: TRBV6-5; CDR3aa: CASSLPGQTLFF; CDR3nt: TGTGCCAGCAGCCTACCCGGACAGACCCTATTCTTC
abundance: -; d_gene: -; j_gene: TRBJ2-7; v_gene: TRBV11-3; CDR3aa: CASSLGADGEQYF; CDR3nt: TGTGCCAGCAGCTTAGGGGCCGACGGCGAGCAGTACTTC
abundance: -; d_gene: TRBD1; j_gene: TRBJ2-5; v_gene: TRBV4-3; CDR3aa: CASSQNRGETQYF; CDR3nt: TGCGCCAGCAGCCAAAACAGGGGAGAGACCCAGTACTTC
abundance: -; d_gene: TRBD2; j_gene: TRBJ2-5; v_gene: TRBV6-5; CDR3aa: CASSYSGTSGQETQYF; CDR3nt: TGTGCCAGCAGTTACTCCGGGACTAGCGGGCAAGAGACCCAGTACTTC
abundance: -; d_gene: TRBD1; j_gene: TRBJ2-1; v_gene: TRBV9; CDR3aa: CASSAETGVDLNEQFF; CDR3nt: TGTGCCAGCAGCGCCGAGACAGGGGTTGATTTGAATGAGCAGTTCTTC
abundance: -; d_gene: -; j_gene: TRBJ1-1; v_gene: TRBV27; CDR3aa: CASSLQTGNTEAFF; CDR3nt: TGTGCCAGCAGTTTACAAACAGGGAACACTGAAGCTTTCTTT
abundance: once; d_gene: -; j_gene: TRBJ2-2; v_gene: TRBV7-8; CDR3aa: CASSLGGPTGELFF; CDR3nt: TGTGCCAGCAGCTTAGGGGGCCCCACCGGGGAGCTGTTTTTT
abundance: -; d_gene: -; j_gene: TRBJ2-7; v_gene: TRBV10-3; CDR3aa: CAISESKVGTGPGSNEQYF; CDR3nt: TGTGCCATCAGTGAGTCGAAGGTCGGAACAGGACCTGGTTCTAACGAGCAGTACTTC
abundance: few; d_gene: TRBD1; j_gene: TRBJ1-4; v_gene: TRBV5-6; CDR3aa: CASSDNVRGQGEKLFF; CDR3nt: TGTGCCAGCAGCGACAACGTCAGGGGGCAAGGTGAAAAACTGTTTTTT
abundance: -; d_gene: -; j_gene: TRBJ2-1; v_gene: TRBV9; CDR3aa: CASSGGLIPYNEQFF; CDR3nt: TGTGCCAGCAGCGGCGGTTTGATCCCCTACAATGAGCAGTTCTTC
abundance: -; d_gene: TRBD1; j_gene: TRBJ1-1; v_gene: TRBV2; CDR3aa: CASRGQGGLGTEAFF; CDR3nt: TGTGCCAGCAGAGGACAGGGGGGCCTCGGAACTGAAGCTTTCTTT
abundance: -; d_gene: -; j_gene: TRBJ1-4; v_gene: TRBV28; CDR3aa: CASRTPRRGNEKLFF; CDR3nt: TGTGCCAGCAGAACCCCCCGGAGAGGGAATGAAAAACTGTTTTTT
abundance: -; d_gene: -; j_gene: TRBJ1-4; v_gene: TRBV18; CDR3aa: CASSPGRENEKLFF; CDR3nt: TGTGCCAGCTCACCGGGGAGAGAAAATGAAAAACTGTTTTTT
abundance: -; d_gene: TRBD1; j_gene: TRBJ1-1; v_gene: TRBV11-3; CDR3aa: CASSIGTGGEAFF; CDR3nt: TGTGCCAGCAGCATCGGGACAGGGGGAGAAGCTTTCTTT
abundance: -; d_gene: TRBD2; j_gene: TRBJ2-7; v_gene: TRBV19; CDR3aa: CASSDASGSPSEQYF; CDR3nt: TGTGCCAGTAGTGATGCTAGCGGGAGTCCGTCCGAGCAGTACTTC
abundance: few; d_gene: -; j_gene: TRBJ1-5; v_gene: TRBV7-9; CDR3aa: CASGHINQPQHF; CDR3nt: TGTGCCTCGGGACACATCAATCAGCCCCAGCATTTT
abundance: few; d_gene: -; j_gene: TRBJ1-1; v_gene: TRBV5-6; CDR3aa: CASSLFSTAGGTEAFF; CDR3nt: TGTGCCAGCAGCTTGTTCTCCACTGCTGGAGGAACTGAAGCTTTCTTT
abundance: -; d_gene: TRBD2; j_gene: TRBJ2-1; v_gene: TRBV7-2; CDR3aa: CASSLAAGLAGEQFF; CDR3nt: TGTGCCAGCAGCTTAGCGGCAGGACTAGCGGGTGAGCAGTTCTTC
abundance: -; d_gene: -; j_gene: TRBJ1-1; v_gene: TRBV4-3; CDR3aa: CASSRGLGTEAFF; CDR3nt: TGCGCCAGCAGCCGAGGCTTGGGCACTGAAGCTTTCTTT
abundance: -; d_gene: TRBD1; j_gene: TRBJ2-3; v_gene: TRBV29-1; CDR3aa: CSVGQAGDTQYF; CDR3nt: TGCAGCGTCGGACAGGCGGGAGATACGCAGTATTTT
abundance: -; d_gene: TRBD2; j_gene: TRBJ2-7; v_gene: TRBV7-3; CDR3aa: CASSLGASSGGLFGVEQYF; CDR3nt: TGTGCCAGCAGCTTAGGAGCATCTAGCGGGGGGTTGTTCGGGGTCGAGCAGTACTTC
abundance: once; d_gene: TRBD1; j_gene: TRBJ1-4; v_gene: TRBV2; CDR3aa: CASIGTGVTNEKLFF; CDR3nt: TGTGCCAGCATTGGGACAGGGGTTACTAATGAAAAACTGTTTTTT
abundance: -; d_gene: TRBD1; j_gene: TRBJ2-7; v_gene: TRBV19; CDR3aa: CATRIGGLDEQYF; CDR3nt: TGTGCCACCCGAATAGGGGGCTTGGACGAGCAGTACTTC
abundance: -; d_gene: TRBD2; j_gene: TRBJ2-7; v_gene: TRBV28; CDR3aa: CASRPLRGLAGESSYEQYF; CDR3nt: TGTGCCAGCAGACCCCTGCGGGGACTAGCGGGGGAGAGCTCCTACGAGCAGTACTTC
abundance: -; d_gene: TRBD2; j_gene: TRBJ2-1; v_gene: TRBV28; CDR3aa: CASTPPLANNEQFF; CDR3nt: TGTGCCAGCACACCCCCACTAGCGAACAATGAGCAGTTCTTC
abundance: once; d_gene: TRBD2; j_gene: TRBJ2-7; v_gene: TRBV25-1; CDR3aa: CASTGTSGAYEQYF; CDR3nt: TGTGCCAGCACCGGGACTAGCGGGGCCTACGAGCAGTACTTC
abundance: -; d_gene: -; j_gene: TRBJ2-7; v_gene: TRBV7-9; CDR3aa: CASSLLGEAEQYF; CDR3nt: TGTGCCAGCAGCTTATTAGGGGAGGCCGAGCAGTACTTC
abundance: -; d_gene: -; j_gene: TRBJ2-4; v_gene: TRBV4-3; CDR3aa: CASSQERSRVSNIQYF; CDR3nt: TGCGCCAGCAGCCAAGAAAGGAGCAGGGTATCGAACATTCAGTACTTC
abundance: -; d_gene: -; j_gene: TRBJ1-1; v_gene: TRBV15; CDR3aa: CATSRGQARGSEAFF; CDR3nt: TGTGCCACCAGCAGAGGGCAGGCCAGGGGCTCTGAAGCTTTCTTT
abundance: -; d_gene: -; j_gene: TRBJ2-6; v_gene: TRBV21-1; CDR3aa: CASSKGQGPLGANVLTF; CDR3nt: TGTGCCAGCAGCAAAGGCCAGGGTCCCCTTGGGGCCAACGTCCTGACTTTC
abundance: -; d_gene: TRBD1; j_gene: TRBJ2-2; v_gene: TRBV7-9; CDR3aa: CASSLQGAVFSNTGELFF; CDR3nt: TGTGCCAGCAGCTTACAGGGGGCCGTGTTTTCAAACACCGGGGAGCTGTTTTTT
abundance: -; d_gene: -; j_gene: TRBJ2-1; v_gene: TRBV7-8; CDR3aa: CASSLAAWGDEQFF; CDR3nt: TGTGCCAGCAGCTTAGCCGCCTGGGGGGATGAGCAGTTCTTC
abundance: -; d_gene: -; j_gene: TRBJ2-6; v_gene: TRBV5-4; CDR3aa: CASSPSLSGANVLTF; CDR3nt: TGTGCCAGCAGCCCGTCCCTTTCTGGGGCCAACGTCCTGACTTTC
abundance: -; d_gene: TRBD1; j_gene: TRBJ1-2; v_gene: TRBV14; CDR3aa: CASSHDTGTGASGYTF; CDR3nt: TGTGCCAGCAGCCATGACACCGGGACAGGGGCCTCTGGCTACACCTTC
abundance: -; d_gene: TRBD2; j_gene: TRBJ2-7; v_gene: TRBV4-2; CDR3aa: CASSQFPGGPHEQYF; CDR3nt: TGTGCCAGCAGCCAGTTTCCGGGAGGGCCCCACGAGCAGTACTTC
abundance: -; d_gene: -; j_gene: TRBJ2-7; v_gene: TRBV7-2; CDR3aa: CASSLRAQGEQYF; CDR3nt: TGTGCCAGCAGCTTAAGAGCTCAGGGCGAGCAGTACTTC
abundance: -; d_gene: -; j_gene: TRBJ1-1; v_gene: TRBV4-2; CDR3aa: CASSQGQGIMNTEAFF; CDR3nt: TGTGCCAGCAGCCAAGGCCAGGGGATCATGAACACTGAAGCTTTCTTT
abundance: -; d_gene: TRBD2; j_gene: TRBJ2-2; v_gene: TRBV10-3; CDR3aa: CAISKGREVVSGELFF; CDR3nt: TGTGCCATCAGCAAGGGGCGGGAGGTTGTTTCCGGGGAGCTGTTTTTT
abundance: -; d_gene: TRBD1; j_gene: TRBJ1-1; v_gene: TRBV18; CDR3aa: CASSPPLTGKSEAFF; CDR3nt: TGTGCCAGCTCACCACCTCTGACAGGGAAAAGCGAAGCTTTCTTT
abundance: -; d_gene: -; j_gene: TRBJ2-3; v_gene: TRBV7-2; CDR3aa: CASTYSSTDTQYF; CDR3nt: TGTGCCAGCACCTACTCTAGCACAGATACGCAGTATTTT
abundance: once; d_gene: TRBD1; j_gene: TRBJ1-5; v_gene: TRBV19; CDR3aa: CASRDRDRGDQPQHF; CDR3nt: TGTGCCAGTAGGGACCGGGACAGGGGTGATCAGCCCCAGCATTTT
abundance: -; d_gene: TRBD2; j_gene: TRBJ2-1; v_gene: TRBV6-1; CDR3aa: CASSDLGGGAYNEQFF; CDR3nt: TGTGCCAGCAGTGATTTGGGGGGAGGGGCCTACAATGAGCAGTTCTTC
abundance: -; d_gene: TRBD2; j_gene: TRBJ2-1; v_gene: TRBV6-5; CDR3aa: CASSPSSGGHNEQFF; CDR3nt: TGTGCCAGCAGTCCCTCTAGCGGGGGGCACAATGAGCAGTTCTTC
abundance: -; d_gene: -; j_gene: TRBJ2-1; v_gene: TRBV7-9; CDR3aa: CASSLVSLNEQFF; CDR3nt: TGTGCCAGCAGCTTAGTCTCACTCAATGAGCAGTTCTTC
abundance: -; d_gene: -; j_gene: TRBJ1-2; v_gene: TRBV18; CDR3aa: CASSPPSTGSYGYTF; CDR3nt: TGTGCCAGCTCACCACCGTCTACGGGGTCCTATGGCTACACCTTC
abundance: once; d_gene: TRBD1; j_gene: TRBJ2-5; v_gene: TRBV6-6; CDR3aa: CASRRGTGTLQETQYF; CDR3nt: TGTGCCAGCAGAAGGGGGACAGGCACCCTCCAAGAGACCCAGTACTTC
abundance: -; d_gene: -; j_gene: TRBJ2-7; v_gene: TRBV28; CDR3aa: CAICRDSASYEQYF; CDR3nt: TGTGCCATCTGCCGGGACTCCGCATCCTACGAGCAGTACTTC
abundance: few; d_gene: -; j_gene: TRBJ2-7; v_gene: TRBV28; CDR3aa: CASSPPGGYEQYF; CDR3nt: TGTGCCAGCAGTCCCCCCGGCGGCTACGAGCAGTACTTC
abundance: few; d_gene: TRBD2; j_gene: TRBJ2-2; v_gene: TRBV13; CDR3aa: CASSLGRGVPGELFF; CDR3nt: TGTGCCAGCAGCTTAGGACGGGGGGTACCCGGGGAGCTGTTTTTT
abundance: -; d_gene: -; j_gene: TRBJ2-2; v_gene: TRBV11-3; CDR3aa: CASSLSGANTGELFF; CDR3nt: TGTGCCAGCAGCTTAAGCGGAGCGAACACCGGGGAGCTGTTTTTT
abundance: -; d_gene: TRBD2; j_gene: TRBJ2-5; v_gene: TRBV11-2; CDR3aa: CASSFSGTSGSPSGGTQYF; CDR3nt: TGTGCCAGCAGCTTCTCAGGGACTAGCGGGTCCCCATCCGGGGGGACCCAGTACTTC
abundance: -; d_gene: TRBD2; j_gene: TRBJ2-7; v_gene: TRBV14; CDR3aa: CASKISSGSDEQYF; CDR3nt: TGTGCCAGCAAAATATCAAGCGGGAGCGACGAGCAGTACTTC
abundance: -; d_gene: -; j_gene: TRBJ2-5; v_gene: TRBV7-3; CDR3aa: CASSETPGLETQYF; CDR3nt: TGTGCCAGCAGCGAGACCCCAGGACTAGAGACCCAGTACTTC
abundance: -; d_gene: -; j_gene: TRBJ2-7; v_gene: TRBV19; CDR3aa: CASAPGRAYEQYF; CDR3nt: TGTGCCAGTGCCCCGGGAAGGGCCTACGAGCAGTACTTC
abundance: -; d_gene: TRBD2; j_gene: TRBJ2-3; v_gene: TRBV7-2; CDR3aa: CASSLLGSGGATDTQYF; CDR3nt: TGTGCCAGCAGCTTATTAGGTAGCGGGGGGGCCACAGATACGCAGTATTTT
abundance: -; d_gene: -; j_gene: TRBJ1-4; v_gene: TRBV2; CDR3aa: CASSPVGGRDEKLFF; CDR3nt: TGTGCCAGCAGTCCAGTGGGGGGGCGGGATGAAAAACTGTTTTTT
abundance: -; d_gene: -; j_gene: TRBJ2-3; v_gene: TRBV11-3; CDR3aa: CASSLEAGSGTDTQYF; CDR3nt: TGTGCCAGCAGCCTAGAGGCGGGGTCAGGCACAGATACGCAGTATTTT